This paragraph covers one T cell receptor beta chain sequence. Its target antigen remains unknown. The sample holds no much larger clone one base away, and base qualities are not on file. The immunoSEQ Assay, a bias-controlled multiplex PCR, was used to amplify TCRbeta CDR3 regions from genomic DNA. As for the authors' bioinformatics: Within the assay, amplification of reference gene primers was used to estimate how many nucleated cells each sample contained. Sequence reads were collapsed and filtered to measure the absolute abundance of every unique TCRbeta CDR3 rearrangement. For each sample, productive Simpson clonality was calculated as the square root of Simpson's diversity index over productive rearrangements. TCRdb took this table from immuneACCESS and kept in-frame rearrangements with V and J called. Such tables lack part of the clones; where checked against another copy, unresolved V genes explain under half of the gap, and the rest is unexplained. The V and J calls and clone size were taken over from that table, and D and trimming were inferred from the DNA. Here the sample has around 60,000 clones; 80% to 95% occur a single time. The ten top clones hold about 9.3% of the sample.

This specimen comes from a study of blood T cell repertoires in COVID-19 (dated by TCRdb to about 2020). About the study as a whole: The collaborator samples originated in the United States, Italy and Spain and spanned the acute and convalescent phases of COVID-19. The prospective study material was composed of cDNA or gDNA derived from T cells, B-cell-depleted T cells, or PBMCs. Deeply sampled blood TCRbeta repertoires from subjects exposed to, actively infected with, or recovered from COVID-19 were included in the dataset. The repertoires were released in a freely available public database intended as a resource for research on the immune response to SARS-CoV-2. The samples were drawn from the first 160 participants of the ongoing ImmuneRACE study and from 1,254 subjects provided by 6 global collaborators. A de-identified subject ID, COVID-19 status, age in years and sex were almost always included in the sample metadata. Where HLA class I and class II types were available, the types were taken from metadata supplied by the sample provider, not from assay-based typing. Results and caveats for the whole study, not just this receptor: The amount of clinical and demographic metadata varied by source and participant and was provided uncurated.

The germline V gene supplies CDR1 MNHEY and CDR2 SVGAGI. Its CDR3 holds 14 amino acids, cysteine through phenylalanine. Only the CDR3 DNA is retained, 42 bases long and in frame from the first base. Trimming leaves V shorter by 9 bases and J shorter by 3 bases, with the junction holding 10 bases beyond the gene matches. The collaborating institutions used their own protocols to collect whole blood in K2EDTA tubes. For TCRbeta analysis, collaborators shipped samples in one of three forms: frozen whole blood, isolated PBMCs, or DNA extracted from either of those sample types. The rearranged chain carries TRBV6-5 and TRBJ2-5; a stretch of 7 junction bases matches TRBD2. The sequenced sample was peripheral blood. The sequence was collected from a woman older than 75 with active COVID-19. The DNA reads as follows: TGTGCCAGTGAAGCCGGGACTACGAAAGAGACCCAGTACTTC. The encoded protein is CASEAGTTKETQYF.